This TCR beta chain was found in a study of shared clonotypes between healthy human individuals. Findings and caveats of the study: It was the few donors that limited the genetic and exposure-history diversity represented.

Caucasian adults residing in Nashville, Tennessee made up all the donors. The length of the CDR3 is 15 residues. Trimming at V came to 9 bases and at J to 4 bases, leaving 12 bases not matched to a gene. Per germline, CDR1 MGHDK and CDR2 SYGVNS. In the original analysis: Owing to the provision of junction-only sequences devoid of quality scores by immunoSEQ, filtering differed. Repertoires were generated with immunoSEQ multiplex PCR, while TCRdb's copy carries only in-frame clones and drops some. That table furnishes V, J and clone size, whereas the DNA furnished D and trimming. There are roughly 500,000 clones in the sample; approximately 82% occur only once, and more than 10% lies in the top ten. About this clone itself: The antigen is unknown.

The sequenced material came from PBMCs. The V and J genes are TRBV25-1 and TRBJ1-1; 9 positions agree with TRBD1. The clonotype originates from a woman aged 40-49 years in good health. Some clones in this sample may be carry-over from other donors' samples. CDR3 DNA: TGTGCCAGAGAGCCGCCGGGACAGGGTCGCACTGAAGCTTTCTTT. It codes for CAREPPGQGRTEAFF.